This entry features one T cell receptor beta chain sequence. This sample stems from a study of blood T cell repertoires in COVID-19. Sequenced by immunoSEQ multiplex PCR; TCRdb stores in-frame clones only, minus some. The profile covers approximately 150,000 clones, with over 70% appearing a single time and less than 2% taken by the ten largest. The sequenced sample consisted of peripheral blood. The sequence came from a woman between 45 and 60 years old with acute or convalescent COVID-19.

The CDR3 spells CASSQDWGGTNEKLFF. As DNA, the CDR3 is TGCGCCAGCAGCCAAGACTGGGGAGGGACTAATGAAAAACTGTTTTTT. The chain combines TRBV4-1 with TRBJ1-4; D not resolved. V dropped 0 bases and J dropped 2 bases, with 10 bases sitting between them. CDR3 length: 16 residues. Per germline, CDR1 MGHRA and CDR2 YSYEKL.